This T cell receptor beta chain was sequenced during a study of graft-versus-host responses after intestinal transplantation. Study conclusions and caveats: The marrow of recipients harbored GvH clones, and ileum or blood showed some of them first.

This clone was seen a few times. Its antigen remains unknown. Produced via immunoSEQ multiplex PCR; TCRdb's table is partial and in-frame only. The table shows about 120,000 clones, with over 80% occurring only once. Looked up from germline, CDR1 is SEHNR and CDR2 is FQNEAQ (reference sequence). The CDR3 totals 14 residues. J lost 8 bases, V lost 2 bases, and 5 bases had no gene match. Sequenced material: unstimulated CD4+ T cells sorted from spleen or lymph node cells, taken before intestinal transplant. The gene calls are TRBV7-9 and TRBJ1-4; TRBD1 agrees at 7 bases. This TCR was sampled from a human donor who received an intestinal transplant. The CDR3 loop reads CASSLRQGGEKLFF. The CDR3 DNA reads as TGTGCCAGCAGCTTAAGACAGGGTGGGGAAAAACTGTTTTTT.